The rows below give T cell receptor beta chains drawn from one sample of a study of T cell repertoires in cytomegalovirus infection. TCRdb recomputed calls from the reads with MiXCR, one row per CDR3 protein. The profile shows hundreds of thousands of distinct CDR3 sequences, about a third of them singletons. Their antigens remain unidentified. This material consisted of cultured CD8+ T cells from PBMCs, taken from culture after CMV antigen stimulation. Every receptor here comes from a human donor in good health (CMV status not recorded). Some clones in this sample may be carry-over from other donors' samples. The CDR3 runs from the conserved cysteine through the conserved F or W. The D gene is left open where the match is weak. Not all rows give a size; the values are once, few, many and, for expanded clones, a class.

V	J	size	D	CDR3	DNA
TRBV27	TRBJ2-2	.	.	CASSLWSGTNTGELFF	TGTGCCAGCAGTTTATGGTCAGGGACGAACACCGGGGAGCTGTTTTTT
TRBV2	TRBJ2-3	.	.	CVPAHPGRKLTSTDTQYF	TGTGTCCCAGCTCACCCGGGACGGAAGTTAACTAGCACAGATACGCAGTATTTT
TRBV7-2	TRBJ2-7	many	TRBD1	CASSHGTEGYEQYF	TGTGCCAGCAGCCACGGGACAGAAGGCTACGAGCAGTACTTC
TRBV10-2	TRBJ2-1	few	.	CASSPAELASENYNEQFF	TGCGCCAGCAGCCCGGCAGAACTAGCCTCCGAAAACTACAATGAGCAGTTCTTC
TRBV15	TRBJ2-1	few	.	CATSRAREPYNEQFF	TGTGCCACCAGCAGAGCCAGGGAACCCTACAATGAGCAGTTCTTC
TRBV7-6	TRBJ1-2	.	.	CASSLGDIRTSTF	TGTGCCAGCAGCTTAGGGGACATCCGAACGAGCACCTTC
TRBV27	TRBJ2-3	.	.	CASSLRGQDSNQPQYF	TGTGCCAGCAGTTTGCGAGGTCAGGATAGCAATCAGCCCCAGTATTTT
TRBV7-6	TRBJ2-1	many	TRBD2	CASSLSSGGPSSYNEQFF	TGTGCCAGCAGCTTAAGTAGCGGGGGGCCGAGCTCCTACAATGAGCAGTTCTTC
TRBV12-3/TRBV12-4	TRBJ1-5	.	.	CASSLSVLGNQPQHF	TGTGCCAGCAGTTTGTCGGTTTTGGGAAATCAGCCCCAGCATTTT
TRBV28	TRBJ2-3	few	TRBD2	CASSFLGTSGGPTDTQYF	TGTGCCAGCAGTTTCCTCGGGACTAGCGGGGGCCCCACAGATACGCAGTATTTT
TRBV19	TRBJ1-2	.	.	CASSSGDGVYGYTF	TGTGCCAGTAGTTCCGGTGACGGGGTCTATGGCTACACCTTC
TRBV7-6	TRBJ2-1	.	.	CASSPTGTTYNEQFF	TGTGCCAGCAGCCCGACCGGGACAACCTACAATGAGCAGTTCTTC
TRBV20-1	TRBJ2-1	few	.	CSARDWTAYNEQFF	TGCAGTGCTAGAGATTGGACAGCCTACAATGAGCAGTTCTTC
TRBV29-1	TRBJ2-3	.	TRBD2	CSVVHSSGRPDTQYF	TGCAGCGTTGTCCACTCTAGCGGGAGACCAGATACGCAGTATTTT
TRBV7-6	TRBJ2-1	many	TRBD2	CASSPPAGTSDNEQFF	TGTGCCAGCAGCCCCCCGGCCGGGACTAGCGACAATGAGCAGTTCTTC
TRBV7-2	TRBJ1-5	many	TRBD1	CASSPYRGGRNQPQHF	TGTGCCAGCAGCCCGTACAGGGGGGGTCGCAATCAGCCCCAGCATTTT
TRBV24-1	TRBJ2-1	.	.	CATSDWSGRDEQFF	TGTGCCACCAGTGACTGGTCAGGCCGCGATGAGCAGTTCTTC
TRBV2	TRBJ2-3	few	.	CASPTGIPGTDTQYF	TGTGCCAGCCCCACGGGGATACCTGGCACAGATACGCAGTATTTT
TRBV7-6	TRBJ2-1	.	TRBD2	CASSSPSPKGLAGHNEQFF	TGTGCCAGCAGCTCGCCCTCCCCTAAGGGTCTAGCGGGGCACAATGAGCAGTTCTTC
TRBV24-1	TRBJ2-4	.	.	CATSDSSSSGETKNIQYF	TGTGCCACCAGTGATTCTAGTTCATCCGGCGAAACCAAAAACATTCAGTACTTC
TRBV6-5	TRBJ2-7	many	TRBD1	CASSYSRTGGISSYEQYF	TGTGCCAGCAGTTACTCAAGGACAGGGGGCATTAGCTCCTACGAGCAGTACTTC
TRBV2	TRBJ2-1	.	TRBD2	CASSEVAGVRNEQFF	TGTGCCAGCAGTGAAGTAGCGGGGGTTCGTAATGAGCAGTTCTTC
TRBV7-9	TRBJ2-7	many	.	CASSARYSSYEQYF	TGTGCCAGCAGCGCCCGGTACAGCTCCTACGAGCAGTACTTC
TRBV12-3/TRBV12-4	TRBJ2-5	few	.	CASSPGEPRERRTQYF	TGTGCCAGCAGTCCTGGCGAACCCAGGGAGCGGAGGACCCAGTACTTC
TRBV7-2	TRBJ1-1	many	.	CASSFFRGNTEAFF	TGTGCCAGCAGCTTTTTCCGAGGGAACACTGAAGCTTTCTTT
TRBV14	TRBJ2-3	.	.	CASSQDRRGPSTDTQYF	TGTGCCAGCAGCCAAGATCGGCGGGGGCCTAGCACAGATACGCAGTATTTT
TRBV7-9	TRBJ2-1	few	.	CASSVGTSNEQFF	TGTGCCAGCAGCGTCGGGACCTCCAATGAGCAGTTCTTC
TRBV7-9	TRBJ2-3	.	TRBD2	CASSPPAGGSTDTQYF	TGTGCCAGCAGCCCCCCGGCGGGGGGAAGCACAGATACGCAGTATTTT
TRBV12-5	TRBJ2-1	.	TRBD2	CASGLVSGGENEQFF	TGTGCTAGTGGTTTGGTTAGCGGGGGGGAAAATGAGCAGTTCTTC
TRBV12-3/TRBV12-4	TRBJ1-5	few	.	CASSTALGQPQHF	TGTGCCAGCAGCACAGCGCTGGGTCAGCCCCAGCATTTT
TRBV5-6	TRBJ1-1	.	.	CASLGLEGAFF	TGTGCCAGCTTAGGCCTCGAGGGAGCTTTCTTT
TRBV9	TRBJ1-6	.	TRBD1	CASSPRGTGGLSPLHF	TGTGCCAGCAGCCCCCGAGGGACAGGGGGCCTATCACCCCTCCACTTT
TRBV24-1	TRBJ2-5	.	TRBD1	CATRSTGEETQYF	TGTGCCACCAGATCGACAGGGGAAGAGACCCAGTACTTC
TRBV5-6	TRBJ2-5	few	.	CASRGGPLKETQYF	TGTGCCAGCAGGGGGGGGCCGTTAAAAGAGACCCAGTACTTC
TRBV27	TRBJ2-2	.	.	CASSLLGDPTGELFF	TGTGCCAGCAGTTTATTGGGTGACCCCACCGGGGAGCTGTTTTTT
TRBV7-2	TRBJ2-1	.	.	CVSSQGPPGYNEQFF	TGTGTCAGCAGCCAGGGCCCGCCCGGGTATAATGAGCAGTTCTTC
TRBV2	TRBJ2-5	.	.	CASSDRRAQYF	TGTGCCAGCAGTGACAGGCGGGCCCAGTACTTC
TRBV27	TRBJ1-2	.	.	CASRARGGVLCTF	TGTGCCAGCAGAGCCCGGGGCGGAGTCCTCTGTACCTTC
TRBV10-3	TRBJ2-1	few	TRBD2	CAISEEIAGTYNEQFF	TGTGCCATCAGTGAGGAAATAGCGGGGACCTACAATGAGCAGTTCTTC
TRBV6-1	TRBJ1-2	.	.	CASSEGRAHRHGYTF	TGTGCCAGCAGTGAAGGGCGGGCCCATCGGCATGGCTACACCTTC
TRBV6-5	TRBJ1-6	few	.	CASSYRWGDNSPLHF	TGTGCCAGCAGTTACAGGTGGGGTGATAATTCACCCCTCCACTTT